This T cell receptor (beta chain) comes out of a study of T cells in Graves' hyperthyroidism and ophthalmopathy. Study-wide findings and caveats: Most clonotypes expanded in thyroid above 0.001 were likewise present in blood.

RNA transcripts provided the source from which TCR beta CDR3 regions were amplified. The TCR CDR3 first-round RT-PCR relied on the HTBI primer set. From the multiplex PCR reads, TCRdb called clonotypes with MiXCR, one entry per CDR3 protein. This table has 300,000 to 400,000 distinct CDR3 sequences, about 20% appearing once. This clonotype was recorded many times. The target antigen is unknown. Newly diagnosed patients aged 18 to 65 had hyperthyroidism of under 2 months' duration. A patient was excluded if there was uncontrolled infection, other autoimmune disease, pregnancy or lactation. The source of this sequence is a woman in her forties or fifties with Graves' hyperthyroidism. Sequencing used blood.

CDR3 in DNA: TGTGCCAGCGGGCTGAATGAGCAGTTCTTC. It translates to CASGLNEQFF. This chain links TRBV7-9 with TRBJ2-1, with unresolved D. V lost 8 bases to trimming and J lost 7 bases, with 6 bases between them. This CDR3 region has 10 residues. Germline V gives CDR1 SEHNR, CDR2 FQNEAQ (reference sequence).